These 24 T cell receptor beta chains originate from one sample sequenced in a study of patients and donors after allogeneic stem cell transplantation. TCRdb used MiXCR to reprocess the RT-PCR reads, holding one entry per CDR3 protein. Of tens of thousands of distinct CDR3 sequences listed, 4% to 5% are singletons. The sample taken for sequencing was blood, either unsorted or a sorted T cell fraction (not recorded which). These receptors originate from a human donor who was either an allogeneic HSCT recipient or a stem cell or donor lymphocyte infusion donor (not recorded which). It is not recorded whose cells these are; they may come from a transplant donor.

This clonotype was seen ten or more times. The CDR3 region has the DNA TGCGCCAGCAGCTTGGCAGATCGCGATCTCTATGGCTACACCTTC. Its protein product is CASSLADRDLYGYTF. This chain uses TRBV5-1 with TRBJ1-2; D call uncertain. The CDR3 consists of 15 residues. From germline, CDR1 is SGHRS and CDR2 YFSETQ. V gave up 0 bases and J gave up 4 bases, with 13 bases separating them.

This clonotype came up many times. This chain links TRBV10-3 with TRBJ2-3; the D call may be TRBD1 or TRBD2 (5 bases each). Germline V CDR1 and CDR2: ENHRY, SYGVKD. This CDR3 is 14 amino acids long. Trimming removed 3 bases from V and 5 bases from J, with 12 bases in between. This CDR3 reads CAISDWGPKDTQYF. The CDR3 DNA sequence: TGTGCCATCAGTGATTGGGGACCAAAAGATACGCAGTATTTT.

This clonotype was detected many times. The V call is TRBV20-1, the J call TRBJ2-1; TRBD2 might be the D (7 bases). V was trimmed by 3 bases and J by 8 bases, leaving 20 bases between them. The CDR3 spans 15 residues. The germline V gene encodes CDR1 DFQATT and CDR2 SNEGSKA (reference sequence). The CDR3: CSARGWGGWSDEQFF. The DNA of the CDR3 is TGCAGTGCTAGGGGGTGGGGGGGCTGGTCGGATGAGCAGTTCTTC.

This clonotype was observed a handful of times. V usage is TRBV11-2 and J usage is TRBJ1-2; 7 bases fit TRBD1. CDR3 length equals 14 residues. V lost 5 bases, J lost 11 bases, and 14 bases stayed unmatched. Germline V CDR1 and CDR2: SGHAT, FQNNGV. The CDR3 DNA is TGTGCCAGCAGCCTCGGGACAGAGGGATCCTCATACACCTTC. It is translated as CASSLGTEGSSYTF.

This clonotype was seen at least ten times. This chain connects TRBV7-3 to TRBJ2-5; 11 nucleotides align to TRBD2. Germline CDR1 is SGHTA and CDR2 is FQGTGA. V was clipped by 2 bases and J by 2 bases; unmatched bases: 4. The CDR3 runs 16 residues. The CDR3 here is CASSLSSSGGQETQYF. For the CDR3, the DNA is TGTGCCAGCAGCTTATCATCTAGCGGGGGGCAAGAGACCCAGTACTTC.

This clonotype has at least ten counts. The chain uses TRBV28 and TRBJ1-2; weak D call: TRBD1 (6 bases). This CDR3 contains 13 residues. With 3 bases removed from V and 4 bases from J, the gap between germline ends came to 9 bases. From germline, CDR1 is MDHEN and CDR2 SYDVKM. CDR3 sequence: CASSFQGGYGYTF. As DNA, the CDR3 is TGTGCCAGCAGTTTCCAAGGGGGCTATGGCTACACCTTC.

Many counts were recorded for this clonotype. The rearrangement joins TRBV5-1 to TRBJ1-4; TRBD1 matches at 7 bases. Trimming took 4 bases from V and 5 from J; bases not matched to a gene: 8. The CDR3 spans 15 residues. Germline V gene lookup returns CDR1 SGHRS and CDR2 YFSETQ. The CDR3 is CASSDPGTENEKLFF. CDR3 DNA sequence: TGCGCCAGCAGCGATCCCGGGACAGAGAATGAAAAACTGTTTTTT.

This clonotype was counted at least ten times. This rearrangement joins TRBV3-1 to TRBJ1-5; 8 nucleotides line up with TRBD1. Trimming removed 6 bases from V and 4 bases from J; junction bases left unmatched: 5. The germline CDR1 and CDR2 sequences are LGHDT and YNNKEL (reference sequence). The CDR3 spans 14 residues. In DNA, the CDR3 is TGTGCCAGCAGTCAGGGGGCAACTAATCAGCCCCAGCATTTT. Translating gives CASSQGATNQPQHF.

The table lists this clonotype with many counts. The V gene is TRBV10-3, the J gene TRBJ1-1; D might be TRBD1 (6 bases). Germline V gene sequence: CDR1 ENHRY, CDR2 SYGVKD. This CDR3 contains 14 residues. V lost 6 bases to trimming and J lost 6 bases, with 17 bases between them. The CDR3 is CAISKTGARAEAFF. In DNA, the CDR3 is TGTGCCATCAGCAAGACGGGGGCGCGGGCTGAAGCTTTCTTT.

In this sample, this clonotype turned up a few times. CDR3 protein: CASSYGLAGTVGELFF. The CDR3 bases are TGTGCCAGTAGTTACGGACTAGCGGGAACGGTCGGGGAGCTGTTTTTT. The chain recombines TRBV19 with TRBJ2-2; 12 nucleotides line up with TRBD2. V gave up 5 bases and J gave up 7 bases; unmatched junction bases: 8. The germline V gene has CDR1 LNHDA and CDR2 SQIVND (reference sequence). CDR3 length: 16 residues.

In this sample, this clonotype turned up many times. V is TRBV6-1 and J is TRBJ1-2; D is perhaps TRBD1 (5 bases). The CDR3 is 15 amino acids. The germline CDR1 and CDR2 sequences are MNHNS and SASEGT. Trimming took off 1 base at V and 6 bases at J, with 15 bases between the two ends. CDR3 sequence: CASSEGVRARDGYTF. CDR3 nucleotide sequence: TGTGCCAGCAGTGAAGGAGTCAGGGCGAGGGATGGCTACACCTTC.

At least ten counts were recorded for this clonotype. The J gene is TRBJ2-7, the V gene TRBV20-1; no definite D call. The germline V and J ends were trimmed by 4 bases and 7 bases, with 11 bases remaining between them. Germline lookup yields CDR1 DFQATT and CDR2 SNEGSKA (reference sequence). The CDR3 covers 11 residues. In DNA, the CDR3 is TGCAGTGCTATTAGTCTGGGAGAGCAGTACTTC. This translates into CSAISLGEQYF.

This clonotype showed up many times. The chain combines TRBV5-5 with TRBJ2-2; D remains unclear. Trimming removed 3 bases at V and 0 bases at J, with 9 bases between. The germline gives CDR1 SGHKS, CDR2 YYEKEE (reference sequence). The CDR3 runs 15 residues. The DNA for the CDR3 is TGTGCCAGCAGCTCCGGGCCTACGAACACCGGGGAGCTGTTTTTT. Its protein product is CASSSGPTNTGELFF.

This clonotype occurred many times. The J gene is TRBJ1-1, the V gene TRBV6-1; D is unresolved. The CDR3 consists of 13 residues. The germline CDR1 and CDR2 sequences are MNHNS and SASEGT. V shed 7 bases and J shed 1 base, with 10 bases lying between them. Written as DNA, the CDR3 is TGTGCCAGCACTCAACACAAGAACACTGAAGCTTTCTTT. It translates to CASTQHKNTEAFF.

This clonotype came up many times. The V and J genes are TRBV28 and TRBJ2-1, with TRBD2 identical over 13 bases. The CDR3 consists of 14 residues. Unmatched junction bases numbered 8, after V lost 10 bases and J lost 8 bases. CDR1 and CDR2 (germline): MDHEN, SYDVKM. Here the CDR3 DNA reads TGTGCCACCCTGAGGGGACTAGCGGGATATGAGCAGTTCTTC. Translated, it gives CATLRGLAGYEQFF.

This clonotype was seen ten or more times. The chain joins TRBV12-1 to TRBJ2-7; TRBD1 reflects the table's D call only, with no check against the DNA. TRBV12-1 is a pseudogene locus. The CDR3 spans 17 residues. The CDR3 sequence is CASSFAGGRDEHGEQYF. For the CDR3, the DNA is TGTGCCAGCAGCTTTGCAGGGGGGCGGGATGAGCACGGCGAGCAGTACTTC.

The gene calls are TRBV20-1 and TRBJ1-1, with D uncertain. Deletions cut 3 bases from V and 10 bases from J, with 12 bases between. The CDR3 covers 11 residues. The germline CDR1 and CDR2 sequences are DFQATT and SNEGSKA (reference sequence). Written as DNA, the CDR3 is TGCAGTGCTAGGGGTGCTAGACGAGCTTTCTTT. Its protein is CSARGARRAFF.

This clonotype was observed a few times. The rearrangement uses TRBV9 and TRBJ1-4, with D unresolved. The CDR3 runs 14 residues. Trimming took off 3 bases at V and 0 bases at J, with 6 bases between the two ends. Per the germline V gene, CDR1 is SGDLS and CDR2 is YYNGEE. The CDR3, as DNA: TGTGCCAGCAGCGCCCAAACAACTAATGAAAAACTGTTTTTT. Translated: CASSAQTTNEKLFF.

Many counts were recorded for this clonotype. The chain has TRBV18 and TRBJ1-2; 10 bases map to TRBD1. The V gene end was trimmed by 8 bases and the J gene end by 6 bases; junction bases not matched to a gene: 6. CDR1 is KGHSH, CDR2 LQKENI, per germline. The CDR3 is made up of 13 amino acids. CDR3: CASSQGQGDGYTF. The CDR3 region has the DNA TGTGCCAGCAGCCAAGGACAGGGGGATGGCTACACCTTC. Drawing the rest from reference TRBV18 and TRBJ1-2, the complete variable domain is NAGVMQNPRHLVRRRGQEARLRCSPMKGHSHVYWYRQLPEEGLKFMVYLQKENIIDESGMPKERFSAEFPKEGPSILRIQQVVRGDSAAYFCASSQGQGDGYTFGSGTRLTVV.

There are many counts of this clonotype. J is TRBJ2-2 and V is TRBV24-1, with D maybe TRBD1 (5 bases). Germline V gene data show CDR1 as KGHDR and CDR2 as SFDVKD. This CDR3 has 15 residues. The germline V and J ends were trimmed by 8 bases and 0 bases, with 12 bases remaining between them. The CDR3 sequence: CATKAGRTNTGELFF. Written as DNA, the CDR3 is TGTGCCACCAAGGCAGGGCGAACGAACACCGGGGAGCTGTTTTTT.

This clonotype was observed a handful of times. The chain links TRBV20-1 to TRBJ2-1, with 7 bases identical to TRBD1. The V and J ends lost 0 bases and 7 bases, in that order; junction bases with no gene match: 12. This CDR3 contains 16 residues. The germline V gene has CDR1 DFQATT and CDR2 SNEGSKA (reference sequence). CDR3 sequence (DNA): TGCAGTGCTAGAGATCCAGTGACAGGGTCTGGGAATGAGCAGTTCTTC. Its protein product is CSARDPVTGSGNEQFF.

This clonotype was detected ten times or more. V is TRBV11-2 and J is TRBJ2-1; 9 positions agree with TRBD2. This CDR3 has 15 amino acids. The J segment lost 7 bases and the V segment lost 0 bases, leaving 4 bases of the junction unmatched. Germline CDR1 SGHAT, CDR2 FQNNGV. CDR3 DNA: TGTGCCAGCAGCTTAGAGCCTAGCGGGATAAATGAGCAGTTCTTC. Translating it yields CASSLEPSGINEQFF.

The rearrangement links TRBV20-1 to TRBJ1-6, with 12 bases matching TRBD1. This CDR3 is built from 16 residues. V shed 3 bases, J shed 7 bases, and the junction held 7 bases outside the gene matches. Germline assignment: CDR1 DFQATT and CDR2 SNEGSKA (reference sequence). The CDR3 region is CSARGTGGRSNSPLHF. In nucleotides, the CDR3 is TGCAGTGCTAGGGGGACAGGGGGCCGTTCAAATTCACCCCTCCACTTT.

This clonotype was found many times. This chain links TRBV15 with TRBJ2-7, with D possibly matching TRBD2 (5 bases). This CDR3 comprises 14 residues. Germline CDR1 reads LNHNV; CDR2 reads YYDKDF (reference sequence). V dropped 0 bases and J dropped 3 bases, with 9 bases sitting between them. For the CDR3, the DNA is TGTGCCACCAGCAGAGATCTTCGGGGCTACGAGCAGTACTTC. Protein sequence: CATSRDLRGYEQYF.